The source of this T cell receptor beta chain is a study of T cell responses to AZD1222 COVID-19 vaccine. As to this clone: Its antigen is as yet unknown.

Study-wide findings and caveats: Possibly, clonal diversity was underestimated; donors were largely white British and included more females.

The CDR3 extends over 14 amino acids. Germline CDR1 SGHNT, CDR2 YYREEE (reference sequence). V was shortened by 1 base and J by 6 bases, with 13 bases between the two germline ends. Libraries were prepared by immunoSEQ multiplex PCR; TCRdb keeps only in-frame clonotypes and omits some of them. The sample holds about 170,000 clones, 90% seen once. The V gene is TRBV5-4, the J gene TRBJ1-2, with D unresolved. The TCR was taken from an adult in good health. The specimen comprised peripheral blood, sampled on day 0 of AZD1222 vaccination. CDR3 nucleotides: TGTGCCAGCAGCTTGCTAGGGCAAAATAATGGCTACACCTTC. Translating gives CASSLLGQNNGYTF.